These 5 T cell receptor beta chains came from one sample sequenced in a study of cytomegalovirus exposure and HLA in healthy donors. In the PCR, 60 Vbeta and 13 Jbeta primers were used. Measured with immunoSEQ multiplex PCR; TCRdb has only the in-frame clones, and not every one. The table lists tens of thousands of clones. The material sequenced was PBMCs. Source of these receptors: a woman in her 30s in good health and CMV-seronegative.

On this clone itself: The same CDR3 also results from other DNA sequences found in this sample. The V and J genes are TRBV18 and TRBJ2-3, with no clear D. CDR3 size: 13 residues. Trimming removed 4 bases from V and 0 bases from J, with 5 bases in between. Germline lookup yields CDR1 KGHSH and CDR2 LQKENI. CDR3 sequence (DNA): TGTGCCAGCTCACTCACTAGCACAGATACGCAGTATTTT. This gives the protein CASSLTSTDTQYF.

The CDR3 loop reads CAWSIQAHPAYGYTF. As DNA, the CDR3 is TGTGCCTGGAGTATCCAGGCACACCCAGCCTATGGCTACACCTTC. J is TRBJ1-2 and V is TRBV30, with D unresolved. This CDR3 has 15 amino acids. Germline CDR1 GTSNPN, CDR2 SVGIG (reference sequence). Trimming took off 2 bases at V and 4 bases at J, with 17 bases between the two ends.

This rearrangement joins TRBV6-1 to TRBJ2-7, with D perhaps matching TRBD2 (7 bases). The germline V and J ends were trimmed by 0 bases and 4 bases, with 22 bases remaining between them. This CDR3 comprises 18 residues. Germline V CDR1 and CDR2: MNHNS, SASEGT. The CDR3 is CASSEAVGGGHSGYEQYF. The CDR3 DNA follows: TGTGCCAGCAGTGAAGCGGTAGGGGGGGGCCATAGCGGATACGAGCAGTACTTC.

The genes are TRBV7-8 and TRBJ2-7, with D unresolved. The CDR3 is made up of 15 amino acids. From germline, CDR1 is SGHVS and CDR2 FQNEAQ. The ends were cut back, 2 bases at V and 0 bases at J, with 11 bases in the middle. The CDR3, as DNA: TGTGCCAGCAGCTTACGGCGGATCCGCTCCTACGAGCAGTACTTC. It yields the protein CASSLRRIRSYEQYF.

The chain is built from TRBV7-9 and TRBJ1-2; the match to TRBD1 covers 7 bases. Germline lookup yields CDR1 SEHNR and CDR2 FQNEAQ (reference sequence). J was trimmed by 8 bases and V by 4 bases; bases with no gene match: 4. The CDR3 consists of 12 residues. This CDR3 reads CASSSQGSGYTF. CDR3 DNA sequence: TGTGCCAGCAGCTCACAGGGGTCGGGCTACACCTTC.